Listed below are T cell receptor beta chains from one sample, sequenced in a study of blood T cells in healthy people across ages. TCRdb ran MiXCR on the 5' RACE reads and lists one entry per CDR3 protein. The table has roughly 1,000,000 distinct CDR3 sequences, 20% to 25% seen once. These same data were also listed under a study on T cells of mothers and their children.

Sample: blood. These TCRs come from a girl aged 2 to 10 in good health. The CDR3 runs from the conserved cysteine through the conserved F or W. The order of the fields is V gene, D gene, clone size, J gene, CDR3 DNA, CDR3 protein. D genes are given only for firm matches. Clone sizes are given selectively: once, few, many, or a class where the clone is expanded.

>TRBV21-1|.|.|TRBJ2-1
TGTGCCAGCAGCAAATCGGATTCCGGGACAGGGGGTAGATATGAGCAGTTCTTC
CASSKSDSGTGGRYEQFF
>TRBV4-1|TRBD1|.|TRBJ1-2
TGCGCCAGCAGCCACAAGGTCAGGGGGGATGGCTACACCTTC
CASSHKVRGDGYTF
>TRBV9|TRBD2|few|TRBJ2-7
TGTGCCAGCAGCGTAGGAACTAGCGGCTCCTACGAGCAGTACTTC
CASSVGTSGSYEQYF
>TRBV12-3/TRBV12-4|TRBD2|.|TRBJ2-1
TGTGCCAGCAGGGGCCCTAGCGGGAGTCTTGATGAGCAGTTCTTC
CASRGPSGSLDEQFF
>TRBV11-3|.|.|TRBJ2-7
TGTGCCAGCAGCTTAAATGGGCAGGGACTCAACTCCTACGAGCAGTACTTC
CASSLNGQGLNSYEQYF
>TRBV28|.|.|TRBJ2-4
TGTGCCAGCAGCATAAGCGACACTGCCAAAAACATTCAGTACTTC
CASSISDTAKNIQYF
>TRBV24-1|TRBD1|.|TRBJ2-7
TGTGCCACCAGCAACCGGGACAGCAGCTACGAGCAGTACTTC
CATSNRDSSYEQYF
>TRBV12-5|TRBD1|.|TRBJ2-7
TGTGCTAGTGGTTTCGGACAGGACTACGAGCAGTACTTC
CASGFGQDYEQYF
>TRBV24-1|.|few|TRBJ1-2
TGTGCCACCAGTGGGCTTACGGGGGATGCAGGTGACTATGGCTACACCTTC
CATSGLTGDAGDYGYTF
>TRBV5-1|.|.|TRBJ1-2
TGCGCCAGCAGCTTGGGACAGACGGATAGCTATGGCTACACCTTC
CASSLGQTDSYGYTF
>TRBV12-3/TRBV12-4|TRBD1|.|TRBJ1-2
TGTGCCAGCAGTGTCCGACAGGGCAATGGCTACACCTTC
CASSVRQGNGYTF
>TRBV28|.|.|TRBJ2-3
TGTGCCAGCAGTTTATCTGAAGGGTTCGCAGATACGCAGTATTTT
CASSLSEGFADTQYF
>TRBV20-1|.|.|TRBJ2-5
TGCAGTGTTAGTGTTTTAGAGACCCAGTACTTC
CSVSVLETQYF
>TRBV7-2|.|few|TRBJ2-2
TGTGCCAGCAGCTTAGGCCTAGCGTGGTCCGGGGAGCTGTTTTTT
CASSLGLAWSGELFF
>TRBV11-2|.|once|TRBJ1-4
TGTGCCAGCAGCTTAGGTCGTAGCCTACGGCGAGAAAAACTGTTTTTT
CASSLGRSLRREKLFF
>TRBV20-1|TRBD1|.|TRBJ2-5
TGCAGTGCTAGAACCGCCCAGGGGGCCCCCTACGGGCAGTACTTC
CSARTAQGAPYGQYF
>TRBV7-9|.|.|TRBJ2-3
TGTGCCAGCAGCTTTGAGGGACACACAGATACGCAGTATTTT
CASSFEGHTDTQYF
>TRBV9|.|.|TRBJ1-1
TGTGCCAGCAGCGTAGAAGGCCAGGGGAACACTGAAGCTTTCTTT
CASSVEGQGNTEAFF
>TRBV18|.|.|TRBJ1-1
TGTGCCAGCTCACCAACGGCGGGGCAGATGAACACTGAAGCTTTCTTT
CASSPTAGQMNTEAFF
>TRBV9|.|few|TRBJ2-2
TGTGCCAGCAGCGTTTTACAGAACACCGGGGAGCTGTTTTTT
CASSVLQNTGELFF
>TRBV6-6|.|.|TRBJ2-5
TGTGCCAGCAGTTACCGTGGGGGTAAAGAGACCCAGTACTTC
CASSYRGGKETQYF
>TRBV5-1|.|.|TRBJ2-5
TGCGCCAGCAAGGAAACCTTACAAGAGACCCAGTACTTC
CASKETLQETQYF
>TRBV20-1|TRBD2|once|TRBJ2-1
TGCAGTGCTAGAGATAGCGGGAGGGGGTCCTACAATGAGCAGTTCTTC
CSARDSGRGSYNEQFF